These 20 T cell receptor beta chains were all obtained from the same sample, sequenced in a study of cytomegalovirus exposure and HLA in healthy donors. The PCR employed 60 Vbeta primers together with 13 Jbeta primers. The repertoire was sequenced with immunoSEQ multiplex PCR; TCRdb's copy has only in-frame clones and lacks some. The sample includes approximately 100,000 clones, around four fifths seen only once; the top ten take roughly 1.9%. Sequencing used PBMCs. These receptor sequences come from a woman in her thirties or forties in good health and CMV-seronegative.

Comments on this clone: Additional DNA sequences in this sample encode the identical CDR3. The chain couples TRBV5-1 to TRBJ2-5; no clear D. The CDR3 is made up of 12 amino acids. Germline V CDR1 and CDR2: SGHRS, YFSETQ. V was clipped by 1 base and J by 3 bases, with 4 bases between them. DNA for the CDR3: TGCGCCAGCAGCTTGCCCGAAGAGACCCAGTACTTC. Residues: CASSLPEETQYF.

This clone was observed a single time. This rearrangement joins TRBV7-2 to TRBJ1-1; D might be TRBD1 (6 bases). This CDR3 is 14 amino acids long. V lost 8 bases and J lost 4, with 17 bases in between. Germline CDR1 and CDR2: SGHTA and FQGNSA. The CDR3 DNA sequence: TGTGCCAGCTTCCAGGGGTTCGGCAGCACTGAAGCTTTCTTT. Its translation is CASFQGFGSTEAFF.

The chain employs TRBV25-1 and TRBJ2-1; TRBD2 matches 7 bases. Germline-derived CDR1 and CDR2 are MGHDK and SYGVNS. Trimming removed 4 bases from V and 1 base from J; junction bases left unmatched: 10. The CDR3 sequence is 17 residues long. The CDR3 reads CASSGHPGGRSYNEQFF. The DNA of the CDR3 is TGTGCCAGCAGTGGCCACCCTGGCGGGAGATCCTACAATGAGCAGTTCTTC.

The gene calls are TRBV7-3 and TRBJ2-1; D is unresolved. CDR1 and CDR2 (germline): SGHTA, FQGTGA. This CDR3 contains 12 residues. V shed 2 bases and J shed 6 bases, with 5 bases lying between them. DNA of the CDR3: TGTGCCAGCAGCTTACCCGGCAATGAGCAGTTCTTC. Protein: CASSLPGNEQFF.

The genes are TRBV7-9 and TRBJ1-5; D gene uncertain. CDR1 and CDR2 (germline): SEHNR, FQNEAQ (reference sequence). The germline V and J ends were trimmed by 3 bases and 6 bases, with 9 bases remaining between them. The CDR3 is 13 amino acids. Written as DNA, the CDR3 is TGTGCCAGCAGCTTGGAGGGTTCTCAGCCCCAGCATTTT. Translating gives CASSLEGSQPQHF.

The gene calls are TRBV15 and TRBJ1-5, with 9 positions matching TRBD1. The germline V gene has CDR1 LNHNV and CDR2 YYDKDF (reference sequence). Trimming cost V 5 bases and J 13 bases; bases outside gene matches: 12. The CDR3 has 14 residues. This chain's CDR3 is CATSVHRGPVRQHF. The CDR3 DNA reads TGTGCCACCAGCGTCCACAGGGGGCCCGTAAGACAGCATTTT. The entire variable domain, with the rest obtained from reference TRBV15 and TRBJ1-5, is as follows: DAMVIQNPRYQVTQFGKPVTLSCSQTLNHNVMYWYQQKSSQAPKLLFHYYDKDFNNEADTPDNFQSRRPNTSFCFLDIRSPGLGDTAMYLCATSVHRGPVRQHFGDGTRLSIL.

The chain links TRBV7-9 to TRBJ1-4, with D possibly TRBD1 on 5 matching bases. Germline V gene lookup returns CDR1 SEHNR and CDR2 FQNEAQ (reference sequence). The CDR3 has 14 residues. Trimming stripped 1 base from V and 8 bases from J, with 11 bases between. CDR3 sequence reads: CASSLVRGGEKLFF. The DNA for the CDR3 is TGTGCCAGCAGCTTAGTTAGGGGCGGCGAAAAACTGTTTTTT. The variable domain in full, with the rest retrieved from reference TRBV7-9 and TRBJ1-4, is DTGVSQNPRHKITKRGQNVTFRCDPISEHNRLYWYRQTLGQGPEFLTYFQNEAQLEKSRLLSDRFSAERPKGSFSTLEIQRTEQGDSAMYLCASSLVRGGEKLFFGSGTQLSVL.

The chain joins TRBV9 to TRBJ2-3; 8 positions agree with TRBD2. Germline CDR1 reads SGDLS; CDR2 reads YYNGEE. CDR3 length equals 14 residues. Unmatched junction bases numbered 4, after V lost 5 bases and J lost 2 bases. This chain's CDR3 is CASSTSGNTDTQYF. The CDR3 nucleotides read TGTGCCAGCAGTACTAGCGGAAACACAGATACGCAGTATTTT.

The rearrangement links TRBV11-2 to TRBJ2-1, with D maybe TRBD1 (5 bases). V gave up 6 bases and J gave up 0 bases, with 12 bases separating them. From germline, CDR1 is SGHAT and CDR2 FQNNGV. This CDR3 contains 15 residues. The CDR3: CASSNTGFSYNEQFF. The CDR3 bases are TGTGCCAGCAGTAATACAGGATTCTCCTACAATGAGCAGTTCTTC.

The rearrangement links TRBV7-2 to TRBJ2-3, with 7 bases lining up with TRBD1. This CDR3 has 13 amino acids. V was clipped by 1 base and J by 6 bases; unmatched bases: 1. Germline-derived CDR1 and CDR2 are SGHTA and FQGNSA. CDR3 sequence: CASSLVTGDTQYF. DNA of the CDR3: TGTGCCAGCAGCTTAGTGACAGGGGATACGCAGTATTTT.

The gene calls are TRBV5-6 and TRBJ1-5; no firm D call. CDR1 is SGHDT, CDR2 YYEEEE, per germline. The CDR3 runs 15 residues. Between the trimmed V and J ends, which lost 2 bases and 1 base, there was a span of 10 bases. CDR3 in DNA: TGTGCCAGCAGCTTATTTCACAGAAGCAATCAGCCCCAGCATTTT. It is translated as CASSLFHRSNQPQHF.

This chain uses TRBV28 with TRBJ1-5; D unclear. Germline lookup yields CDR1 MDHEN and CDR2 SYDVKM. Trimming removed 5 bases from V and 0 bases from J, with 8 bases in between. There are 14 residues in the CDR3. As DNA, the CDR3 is TGTGCCAGCAGTCAGATGTATAGCAATCAGCCCCAGCATTTT. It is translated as CASSQMYSNQPQHF.

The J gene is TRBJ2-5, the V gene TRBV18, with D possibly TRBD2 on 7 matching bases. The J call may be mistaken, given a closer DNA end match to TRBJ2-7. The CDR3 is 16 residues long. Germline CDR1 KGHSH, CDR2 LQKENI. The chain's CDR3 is CASSPLLADSSYEQYF. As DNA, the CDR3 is TGTGCCAGCTCACCACTCCTAGCGGACAGCTCCTACGAGCAGTACTTC.

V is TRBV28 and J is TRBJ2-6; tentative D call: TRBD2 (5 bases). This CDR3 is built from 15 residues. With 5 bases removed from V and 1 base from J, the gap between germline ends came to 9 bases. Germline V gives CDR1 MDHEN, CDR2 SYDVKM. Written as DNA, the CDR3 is TGTGCCAGCAGTAGCAGCGGATCTGGGGCCAACGTCCTGACTTTC. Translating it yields CASSSSGSGANVLTF.

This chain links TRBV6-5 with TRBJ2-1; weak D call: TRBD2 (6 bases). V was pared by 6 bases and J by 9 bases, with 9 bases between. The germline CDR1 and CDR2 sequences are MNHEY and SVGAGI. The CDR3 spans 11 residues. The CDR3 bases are TGTGCCAGCAGATGGGGAGGTGAGCAGTTCTTC. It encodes CASRWGGEQFF.

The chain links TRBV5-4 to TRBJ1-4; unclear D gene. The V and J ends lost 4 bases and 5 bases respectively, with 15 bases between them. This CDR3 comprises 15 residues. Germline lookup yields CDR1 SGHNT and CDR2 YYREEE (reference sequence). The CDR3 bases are TGTGCCAGCAGCCCCGGAGGGCGTCCGAATGAAAAACTGTTTTTT. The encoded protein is CASSPGGRPNEKLFF.

As DNA, the CDR3 is TGTGCCAGCAGCTCACCTATCCTAGCCTTCTCCTACGAGCAGTACTTC. Amino acids: CASSSPILAFSYEQYF. The rearrangement uses TRBV7-9 and TRBJ2-7; the D gene is possibly TRBD2 (5 bases). The CDR3 runs 16 residues. V was cut by 4 bases and J by 0 bases, with 16 bases left in between. Looked up from germline, CDR1 is SEHNR and CDR2 is FQNEAQ (reference sequence).

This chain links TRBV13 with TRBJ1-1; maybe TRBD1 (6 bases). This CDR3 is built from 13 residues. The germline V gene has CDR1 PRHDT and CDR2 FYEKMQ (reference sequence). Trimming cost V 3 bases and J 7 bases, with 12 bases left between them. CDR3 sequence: CASSFGQMIEAFF. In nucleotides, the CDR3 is TGTGCCAGCAGCTTCGGACAGATGATTGAAGCTTTCTTT.

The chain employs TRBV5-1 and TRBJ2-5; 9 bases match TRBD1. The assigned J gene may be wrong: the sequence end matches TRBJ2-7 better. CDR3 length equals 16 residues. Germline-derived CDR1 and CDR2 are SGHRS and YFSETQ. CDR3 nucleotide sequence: TGCGCCAGCAGCTTAGTTCCCGGGACAGGGTTCTACGAGCAGTACTTC. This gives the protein CASSLVPGTGFYEQYF.

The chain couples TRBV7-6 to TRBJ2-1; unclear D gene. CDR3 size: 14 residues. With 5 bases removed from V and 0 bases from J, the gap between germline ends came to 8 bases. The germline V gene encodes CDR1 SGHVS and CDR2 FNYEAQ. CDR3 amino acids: CASSPEDSYNEQFF. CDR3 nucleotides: TGTGCCAGCAGCCCAGAGGACTCCTACAATGAGCAGTTCTTC.